This T cell receptor (beta chain) was observed in a study of T-cell memory formation after mild COVID-19. As for the study in general: Clusters were largely donor specific.

The CDR3 sequence is 14 residues long. Trimming shortened V by 5 bases and J by 4 bases, and 15 bases separated the two germline ends. Per the germline V gene, CDR1 is SEHNR and CDR2 is FQNEAQ (reference sequence). Study-wide findings and caveats: Nothing showed for sure that second-wave clones peaking on day 37 were SARS-CoV-2 specific.

It was 5'RACE with constant-segment primers that produced the TCR alpha and TCR beta cDNA libraries, which carried sample barcodes and UMIs. TCRdb re-called the 5' RACE reads through MiXCR, storing one row per CDR3 protein. The table has 120,000 to 150,000 distinct CDR3 sequences, roughly 6.3% seen once. This clonotype was picked up many times. Its antigen is unidentified. This TCR was sampled from an adult woman who had mild COVID-19 (a few samples of this study predate the infection). Cell type and time point are not known. The J gene is TRBJ2-7, the V gene TRBV7-9; tentatively, D is TRBD1 (6 bases). The sequenced sample was PBMCs or a T cell subset sorted from them (not recorded which). Here the CDR3 reads CASSLGTGIYEQYF. For the CDR3, the DNA is TGTGCCAGCAGCCTCGGAACAGGGATATACGAGCAGTACTTC.